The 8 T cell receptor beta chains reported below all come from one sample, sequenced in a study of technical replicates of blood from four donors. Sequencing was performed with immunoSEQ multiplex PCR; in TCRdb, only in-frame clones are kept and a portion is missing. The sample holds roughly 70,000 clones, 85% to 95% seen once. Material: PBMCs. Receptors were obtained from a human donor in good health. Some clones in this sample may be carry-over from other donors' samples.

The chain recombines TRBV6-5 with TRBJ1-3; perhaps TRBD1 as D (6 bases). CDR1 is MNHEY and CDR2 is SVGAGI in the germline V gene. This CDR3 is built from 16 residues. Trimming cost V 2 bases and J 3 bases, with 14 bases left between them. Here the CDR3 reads CASSYLGAQYGNTIYF. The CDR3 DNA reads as TGTGCCAGCAGTTACCTGGGGGCTCAGTATGGAAACACCATATATTTT.

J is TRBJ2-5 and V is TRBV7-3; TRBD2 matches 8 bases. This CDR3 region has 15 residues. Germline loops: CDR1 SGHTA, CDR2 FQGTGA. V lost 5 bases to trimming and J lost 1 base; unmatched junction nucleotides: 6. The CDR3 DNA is TGTGCCAGCAGCCTTAGCGGGATCCGCCAAGAGACCCAGTACTTC. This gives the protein CASSLSGIRQETQYF.

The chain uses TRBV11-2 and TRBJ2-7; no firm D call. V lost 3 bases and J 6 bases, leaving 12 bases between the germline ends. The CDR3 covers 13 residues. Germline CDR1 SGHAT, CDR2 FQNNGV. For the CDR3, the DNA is TGTGCCAGCAGCTTCGGTGGTCCTTTCGAGCAGTACTTC. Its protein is CASSFGGPFEQYF.

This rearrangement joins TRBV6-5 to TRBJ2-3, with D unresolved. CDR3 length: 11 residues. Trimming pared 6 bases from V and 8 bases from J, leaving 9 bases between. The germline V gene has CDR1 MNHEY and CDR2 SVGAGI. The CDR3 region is CASRRERTQYF. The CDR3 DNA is TGTGCCAGCAGAAGAGAGCGTACGCAGTATTTT.

The CDR3 sequence: CASSLGGGYGYTF. The DNA for the CDR3 is TGTGCCAGCAGCTTAGGAGGGGGTTATGGCTACACCTTC. The chain combines TRBV7-9 with TRBJ1-2; a weak D match, TRBD1 (6 bases). This CDR3 contains 13 residues. Trimming took off 1 base at V and 5 bases at J, with 8 bases between the two ends. Per germline, CDR1 SEHNR and CDR2 FQNEAQ (reference sequence).

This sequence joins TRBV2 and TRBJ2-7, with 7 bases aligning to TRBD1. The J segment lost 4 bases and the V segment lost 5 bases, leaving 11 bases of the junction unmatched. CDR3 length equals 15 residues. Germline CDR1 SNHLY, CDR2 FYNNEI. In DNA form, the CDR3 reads TGTGCCAGCAGTAACAACAGGGGCAAGTTGTACGAGCAGTACTTC. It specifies CASSNNRGKLYEQYF.

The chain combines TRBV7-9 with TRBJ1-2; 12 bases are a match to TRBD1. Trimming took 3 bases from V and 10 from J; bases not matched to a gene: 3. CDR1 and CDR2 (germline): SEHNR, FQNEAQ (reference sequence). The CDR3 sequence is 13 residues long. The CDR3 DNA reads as TGTGCCAGCAGCTTTGGGACAGGGGGCGACTACACCTTC. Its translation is CASSFGTGGDYTF.

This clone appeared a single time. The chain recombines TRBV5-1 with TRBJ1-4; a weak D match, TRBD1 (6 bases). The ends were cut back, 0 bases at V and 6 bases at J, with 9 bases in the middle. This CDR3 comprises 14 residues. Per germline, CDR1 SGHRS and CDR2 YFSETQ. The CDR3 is CASSLDRADEKLFF. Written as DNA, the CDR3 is TGCGCCAGCAGCTTGGACAGGGCCGATGAAAAACTGTTTTTT.